These 26 T cell receptor beta chains were all obtained from the same sample, sequenced in a study of regulatory T cells in long-lasting Graves disease. Time point reported: newly diagnosed GD, antithyroid drugs for less than 3 months. After RNA was extracted from PBMCs, the TCR library was made from it. Library construction for TCR beta used iRepertoire HTBI primers and Arm-PCR of CDR3 regions. TCRdb fed the multiplex PCR reads into MiXCR, producing one record per CDR3 protein. Of 550,000 or so distinct CDR3 sequences listed, around 11% are singletons. This sample also belongs to another study, concerning T cells in Graves' hyperthyroidism and ophthalmopathy.

The source was peripheral blood mononuclear cells (PBMCs), collected at new diagnosis, from a patient treated with antithyroid drugs. These receptors were collected from a woman aged 30 to 39 with Graves disease.

This clonotype was observed at least ten times. This rearrangement joins TRBV11-3 to TRBJ2-7; TRBD2 might be the D (5 bases). The V end lost 4 bases, the J end lost 4 bases, and 11 bases lay between the germline ends. The germline V gene encodes CDR1 SGHNT and CDR2 YENEEA. There are 13 residues in the CDR3. CDR3 residues: CASSSGLQYEQYF. The CDR3 DNA sequence: TGTGCCAGCAGCTCCGGACTGCAATACGAGCAGTACTTC. Full variable domain (outside the CDR3, taken from reference TRBV11-3 and TRBJ2-7): EAGVVQSPRYKIIEKKQPVAFWCNPISGHNTLYWYLQNLGQGPELLIRYENEEAVDDSQLPKDRFSAERLKGVDSTLKIQPAELGDSAVYLCASSSGLQYEQYFGPGTRLTVT.

This clonotype appeared many times. The genes are TRBV11-2 and TRBJ2-3; TRBD2 might be the D (5 bases). In germline, CDR1 is SGHAT, CDR2 FQNNGV. Trimming removed 0 bases from V and 0 bases from J, with 7 bases in between. The CDR3 is 15 amino acids. CDR3 region: CASSLDRTSTDTQYF. As DNA, the CDR3 is TGTGCCAGCAGCTTAGACAGGACTAGCACAGATACGCAGTATTTT.

This clonotype was seen ten or more times. For the CDR3, the DNA is TGTGCCAGCAGCGTAGCTACGGGACTGCAAGGGGCCCAGTACTTC. Its translation: CASSVATGLQGAQYF. The chain employs TRBV9 and TRBJ2-5, with TRBD2 as a possible D gene (6 bases). The CDR3 is made up of 15 amino acids. Germline V gene lookup returns CDR1 SGDLS and CDR2 YYNGEE. Trimming left V 0 bases short and J 9 bases short, with 18 bases between. Complete variable domain (other parts from reference TRBV9 and TRBJ2-5): DSGVTQTPKHLITATGQRVTLRCSPRSGDLSVYWYQQSLDQGLQFLIQYYNGEERAKGNILERFSAQQFPDLHSELNLSSLELGDSALYFCASSVATGLQGAQYFGPGTRLLVL.

This clonotype has ten or more counts. J is TRBJ2-3 and V is TRBV2, with 7 bases identical to TRBD2. Trimming took 6 bases from V and 0 from J; bases not matched to a gene: 6. The CDR3 has 15 amino acids. Germline V CDR1 and CDR2: SNHLY, FYNNEI. The CDR3 bases are TGTGCCAGCAGAGCGACTAGCTACAGCACAGATACGCAGTATTTT. This sequence encodes CASRATSYSTDTQYF.

This clonotype was observed many times. The chain recombines TRBV12-3 or TRBV12-4 with TRBJ1-1; the match to TRBD1 covers 9 bases. The CDR3 extends over 13 amino acids. V dropped 7 bases and J dropped 5; count of bases not matched to a gene: 5. The CDR3 sequence is CASILTGGTEAFF. In nucleotides, the CDR3 is TGTGCCAGCATACTGACAGGGGGGACTGAAGCTTTCTTT.

This clonotype was seen many times. The genes are TRBV20-1 and TRBJ1-1, with D uncertain. CDR1 DFQATT and CDR2 SNEGSKA come from the germline V gene (reference sequence). CDR3 length: 14 residues. V shed 1 base and J shed 0 bases, with 9 bases lying between them. The CDR3 DNA is TGCAGTGCTAGAGTCCCGGAAGTGAACACTGAAGCTTTCTTT. Encoded protein: CSARVPEVNTEAFF.

This clonotype was found many times. The chain combines TRBV12-3 or TRBV12-4 with TRBJ1-4; D is possibly TRBD1 (6 bases). V dropped 3 bases and J dropped 8 bases, with 13 bases sitting between them. CDR3 length: 14 residues. The CDR3 sequence: CASSLGDNSEKLFF. Here the CDR3 DNA reads TGTGCCAGCAGTTTGGGGGACAACTCGGAAAAACTGTTTTTT.

The chain joins TRBV6-1 to TRBJ2-3, with 8 bases lining up with TRBD2. Germline assignment: CDR1 MNHNS and CDR2 SASEGT. V lost 7 bases and J lost 2; bases outside the gene matches: 8. This CDR3 region has 15 residues. The CDR3 region is CASNQGLGLTDTQYF. CDR3 bases: TGTGCCAGCAATCAGGGACTAGGCCTCACAGATACGCAGTATTTT.

The chain is built from TRBV28 and TRBJ2-5; TRBD1 is a possible D gene (6 bases). The CDR3 is made up of 14 amino acids. Per the germline V gene, CDR1 is MDHEN and CDR2 is SYDVKM. The ends were cut back, 6 bases at V and 5 bases at J, with 16 bases in the middle. The CDR3 is CASRPGDGGETQYF. The CDR3 region has the DNA TGTGCCAGCAGACCAGGGGATGGGGGTGAGACCCAGTACTTC.

This clonotype was picked up many times. V gene TRBV28 combines with J gene TRBJ2-4, with D possibly matching TRBD2 (6 bases). The CDR3 consists of 15 residues. Germline CDR1 reads MDHEN; CDR2 reads SYDVKM. Trimming shortened V by 3 bases and J by 3 bases, and 12 bases separated the two germline ends. The CDR3 coding sequence is TGTGCCAGCAGTTTCGGAGGGTCTAGCAAAAACATTCAGTACTTC. Encoded protein: CASSFGGSSKNIQYF.

This clonotype has just a few counts. The V and J genes are TRBV5-6 and TRBJ2-5; possible D gene TRBD2, 6 bases. There are 15 residues in the CDR3. CDR1 is SGHDT and CDR2 is YYEEEE in the germline V gene. Trimming took 1 base from V and 2 from J, leaving 12 bases between them. CDR3 DNA: TGTGCCAGCAGCTTGTGGGGGGTTAGACAAGAGACCCAGTACTTC. This gives the protein CASSLWGVRQETQYF.

This clonotype was seen repeatedly, ten times or more. The V call is TRBV6-1, the J call TRBJ2-1; TRBD2 agrees at 12 bases. Germline CDR1 is MNHNS and CDR2 is SASEGT. This CDR3 comprises 15 residues. V was pared by 10 bases and J by 7 bases, with 11 bases of the junction left unmatched. The CDR3 coding sequence is TGTGCCACCATCGTCGTACTAGCGGGAGGTAATGAGCAGTTCTTC. Residues: CATIVVLAGGNEQFF.

This clonotype showed up many times. The genes are TRBV6-5 and TRBJ2-5; maybe TRBD2 (5 bases). Trimming removed 4 bases at V and 4 bases at J, with 13 bases between. Germline CDR1 and CDR2: MNHEY and SVGAGI. The CDR3 totals 14 residues. This CDR3 reads CASSLGGLGETQYF. The CDR3 DNA follows: TGTGCCAGCAGTTTAGGAGGCTTGGGAGAGACCCAGTACTTC.

This clonotype was seen at least ten times. The chain carries TRBV7-2 and TRBJ1-1; possibly TRBD1 for D (6 bases). The CDR3 is 14 amino acids. V was trimmed by 6 bases and J by 1 base, leaving 12 bases between them. Germline assignment: CDR1 SGHTA and CDR2 FQGNSA. The CDR3 spells CASSYLQGNTEAFF. As DNA, the CDR3 is TGTGCCAGCAGTTATCTACAGGGGAACACTGAAGCTTTCTTT.

About this clonotype: This may come from a read error, since a much larger clone is one base off. The chain employs TRBV29-1 and TRBJ1-5; D unresolved. This CDR3 has 11 residues. Germline V lookup: CDR1 SQVTM, CDR2 ANQGSEA. For the CDR3, the DNA is TGCGGCGTCGGAGCGGATCAGCCCCAGCATTTT. Translating gives CGVGADQPQHF.

This clonotype was seen many times. The V and J genes are TRBV15 and TRBJ1-2; D call uncertain. Germline CDR1 and CDR2: LNHNV and YYDKDF (reference sequence). The CDR3 is 18 residues long. Trimming left V 2 bases short and J 8 bases short, with 27 bases between. The CDR3 sequence is CATSRKKSAEARGQGYTF. The CDR3 DNA follows: TGTGCCACCAGCAGAAAAAAATCCGCCGAAGCCCGAGGTCAGGGCTACACCTTC.

The CDR3 reads CASSAPNYRYEQYF. DNA of the CDR3: TGTGCCAGCAGTGCACCGAACTACAGATACGAGCAGTACTTC. The chain carries TRBV12-3 or TRBV12-4 and TRBJ2-7; no clear D gene. Trimming stripped 5 bases from V and 4 bases from J, with 15 bases between. The CDR3 runs to 14 residues.

This clonotype was detected ten times or more. This chain links TRBV11-3 with TRBJ2-3, with D maybe TRBD2 (6 bases). This CDR3 region has 21 residues. The V end was cut by 0 bases, the J end by 6 bases, with 31 bases between. Germline loops: CDR1 SGHNT, CDR2 YENEEA. In DNA form, the CDR3 reads TGTGCCAGCAGCTTAGATCCCATCACATTTATTGGGAAGGCCAGCGGGGATACGCAGTATTTT. It yields the protein CASSLDPITFIGKASGDTQYF.

Regarding this clonotype: A read error is possible here, since a much larger clone lies one base away. The chain is built from TRBV12-3 or TRBV12-4 and TRBJ2-1, with 10 bases identical to TRBD1. This CDR3 spans 13 amino acids. The CDR3 protein is CVSSSGTGARQFF. The CDR3 DNA reads TGTGTCAGCAGTAGCGGGACAGGGGCACGGCAGTTCTTC.

This clonotype was seen at least ten times. The rearrangement joins TRBV28 to TRBJ2-5; D gene uncertain. There are 11 residues in the CDR3. Germline loops: CDR1 MDHEN, CDR2 SYDVKM. V shed 11 bases and J shed 7 bases, with 14 bases lying between them. The DNA for the CDR3 is TGTGCCGTCGCGTGGGGAAGGACCCAGTACTTC. It yields the protein CAVAWGRTQYF.

The chain recombines TRBV27 with TRBJ1-5; 10 nucleotides agree with TRBD1. The CDR3 contains 19 residues. Trimming took 2 bases from V and 2 from J; bases not matched to a gene: 12. The V gene's germline CDR1 is MNHEY and CDR2 SMNVEV (reference sequence). The CDR3 spells CASSLRGTGESIGNQPQHF. In DNA, the CDR3 is TGTGCCAGCAGTTTACGAGGGACAGGGGAGTCCATAGGCAATCAGCCCCAGCATTTT.

In its sample, this clonotype was seen a few times. The chain uses TRBV7-3 and TRBJ2-1, with D tentatively TRBD2 (6 bases). Germline V gene sequence: CDR1 SGHTA, CDR2 FQGTGA. V lost 1 base, J lost 5 bases, and 24 bases lay in between. The CDR3 totals 19 residues. The CDR3 loop reads CASSLNPAGILALNNEQFF. The CDR3 coding sequence is TGTGCCAGCAGCTTAAACCCCGCCGGCATTCTAGCGCTAAACAATGAGCAGTTCTTC.

This clonotype has a count of ten or more. The chain carries TRBV7-9 and TRBJ2-3; D not certain. V was clipped by 5 bases and J by 2 bases, with 11 bases between them. Germline values: CDR1 SEHNR, CDR2 FQNEAQ (reference sequence). The CDR3 sequence is 14 residues long. The CDR3 DNA reads TGTGCCAGCAGCCCCACGAGAACCACAGATACGCAGTATTTT. Protein product: CASSPTRTTDTQYF. Full variable domain (missing parts from reference TRBV7-9 and TRBJ2-3): DTGVSQNPRHKITKRGQNVTFRCDPISEHNRLYWYRQTLGQGPEFLTYFQNEAQLEKSRLLSDRFSAERPKGSFSTLEIQRTEQGDSAMYLCASSPTRTTDTQYFGPGTRLTVL.

This chain links TRBV5-5 with TRBJ2-2; TRBD2 agrees at 7 bases. The germline V gene encodes CDR1 SGHKS and CDR2 YYEKEE (reference sequence). Trimming cost V 3 bases and J 0 bases; bases outside gene matches: 5. The CDR3 is 16 residues long. Here the CDR3 DNA reads TGTGCCAGCAGCTCGGTAGCGGGTCCGAACACCGGGGAGCTGTTTTTT. It specifies CASSSVAGPNTGELFF.

This clonotype was recorded at least ten times. The chain uses TRBV20-1 and TRBJ2-7; 12 bases are a match to TRBD2. CDR1 is DFQATT, CDR2 SNEGSKA, per germline (reference sequence). The junction had 11 bases not matched to a gene; V was cut back by 3 bases and J by 2 bases. The CDR3 totals 17 residues. The CDR3 DNA sequence: TGCAGTGCTAGGCTCCGGGCTAGCGGGAGGGCCGCCTACGAGCAGTACTTC. It is translated as CSARLRASGRAAYEQYF.

This clonotype was recorded many times. V and J are TRBV2 and TRBJ1-4; TRBD1 matches 7 bases. Trimming removed 6 bases from V and 4 bases from J; junction bases left unmatched: 5. The germline CDR1 and CDR2 sequences are SNHLY and FYNNEI. The CDR3 is 14 amino acids. In nucleotides, the CDR3 is TGTGCCAGCAGCGGGACAGCCTATAATGAAAAACTGTTTTTT. Translation gives CASSGTAYNEKLFF. The full variable domain, completed using reference TRBV2 and TRBJ1-4, is EPEVTQTPSHQVTQMGQEVILRCVPISNHLYFYWYRQILGQKVEFLVSFYNNEISEKSEIFDDQFSVERPDGSNFTLKIRSTKLEDSAMYFCASSGTAYNEKLFFGSGTQLSVL.